Listed here are 4 T cell receptor beta chains from one sample, sequenced in a study of T cell responses to AZD1222 COVID-19 vaccine. Assay used: immunoSEQ multiplex PCR; TCRdb lists only in-frame clones, some missing. The sample consists of 99,000 or so clones, 88% of them appearing once. The specimen was peripheral blood, collected on day 0 of AZD1222 vaccination. These receptors all come from an adult in good health.

The genes are TRBV3-1 (or the pseudogene TRBV3-2) and TRBJ2-1; TRBD2 matches at 12 bases. Germline V gene lookup returns CDR1 LGHDT and CDR2 YNNKEL (reference sequence). V was pared by 1 base and J by 7 bases, with 2 bases of the junction left unmatched. The CDR3 covers 15 residues. CDR3 amino acids: CASSQGTSGVNEQFF. For the CDR3, the DNA is TGTGCCAGCAGCCAAGGGACTAGCGGGGTGAATGAGCAGTTCTTC.

The V call is TRBV10-3, the J call TRBJ2-7; TRBD2 might be the D (6 bases). This CDR3 is built from 15 residues. The V end was cut by 4 bases, the J end by 7 bases, with 20 bases between. Germline V lookup: CDR1 ENHRY, CDR2 SYGVKD. The CDR3 nucleotides are TGTGCCATCAGTGGGGTAGGCCTAGCAGGAGGGGAGCAGTACTTC. It specifies CAISGVGLAGGEQYF.

V is TRBV2 and J is TRBJ1-3; D is possibly TRBD1 (6 bases). V dropped 4 bases and J dropped 8 bases, with 18 bases sitting between them. The CDR3 contains 15 residues. Germline V CDR1 and CDR2: SNHLY, FYNNEI. DNA of the CDR3: TGTGCCAGCAGTGGGCAGGGGAGTTCTTTAGACACCATATATTTT. Residues: CASSGQGSSLDTIYF.

The V and J genes are TRBV2 and TRBJ2-5; D may be TRBD2 (5 bases). CDR1 and CDR2 from the germline V gene are SNHLY and FYNNEI. V was clipped by 6 bases and J by 2 bases, with 10 bases between them. This CDR3 has 13 residues. CDR3 sequence reads: CASRGEHQETQYF. In DNA, the CDR3 is TGTGCCAGCAGGGGAGAACATCAAGAGACCCAGTACTTC. Looking up the rest from reference TRBV2 and TRBJ2-5 gives the full variable domain: EPEVTQTPSHQVTQMGQEVILRCVPISNHLYFYWYRQILGQKVEFLVSFYNNEISEKSEIFDDQFSVERPDGSNFTLKIRSTKLEDSAMYFCASRGEHQETQYFGPGTRLLVL.